This T cell receptor beta chain was found in a study of T cell responses to AZD1222 COVID-19 vaccine. Findings and limits, study-wide: It was only after the peak T cell response that any repertoires were sampled. Clonal diversity was possibly underestimated, and the donors were mostly white British, with more females.

Comments on this clone: Its antigen is not known.

Only in-frame clones appear in the TCRdb table, and some are missing; sequencing was by immunoSEQ multiplex PCR. The data hold roughly 140,000 clones, with roughly 91% observed a single time. CDR1 and CDR2 from the germline V gene are LNHDA and SQIVND (reference sequence). The CDR3 totals 13 residues. Unmatched junction bases numbered 6, after V lost 10 bases and J lost 4 bases. This sample comprised peripheral blood, obtained on day 0 of AZD1222 vaccination. The TCR was taken from an adult in good health. The V and J genes are TRBV19 and TRBJ1-2, with 10 bases matching TRBD1. CDR3 region: CATGRDRGYGYTF. CDR3 sequence (DNA): TGTGCCACCGGGAGGGACAGGGGCTATGGCTACACCTTC. Full variable domain (rest looked up from reference TRBV19 and TRBJ1-2): DGGITQSPKYLFRKEGQNVTLSCEQNLNHDAMYWYRQDPGQGLRLIYYSQIVNDFQKGDIAEGYSVSREKKESFPLTVTSAQKNPTAFYLCATGRDRGYGYTFGSGTRLTVV.